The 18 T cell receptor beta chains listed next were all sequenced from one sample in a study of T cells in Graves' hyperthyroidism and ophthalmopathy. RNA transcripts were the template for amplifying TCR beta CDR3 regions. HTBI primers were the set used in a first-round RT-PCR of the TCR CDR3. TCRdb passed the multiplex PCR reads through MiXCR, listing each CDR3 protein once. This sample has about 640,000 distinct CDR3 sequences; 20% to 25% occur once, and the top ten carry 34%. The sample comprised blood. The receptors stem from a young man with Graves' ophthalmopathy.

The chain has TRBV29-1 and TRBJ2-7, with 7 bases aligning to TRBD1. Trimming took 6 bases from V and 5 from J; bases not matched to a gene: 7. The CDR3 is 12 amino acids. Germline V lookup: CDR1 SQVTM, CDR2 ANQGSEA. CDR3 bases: TGCAGCGTAGACAGGGACGGGGACGAGCAGTACTTC. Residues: CSVDRDGDEQYF.

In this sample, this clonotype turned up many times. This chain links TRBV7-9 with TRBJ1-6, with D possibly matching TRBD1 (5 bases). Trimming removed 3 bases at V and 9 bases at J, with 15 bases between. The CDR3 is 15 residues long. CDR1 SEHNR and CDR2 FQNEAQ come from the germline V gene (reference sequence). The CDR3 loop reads CASSLTGALGSPLHF. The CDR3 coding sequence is TGTGCCAGCAGCTTGACTGGGGCGCTAGGTTCACCCCTCCACTTT.

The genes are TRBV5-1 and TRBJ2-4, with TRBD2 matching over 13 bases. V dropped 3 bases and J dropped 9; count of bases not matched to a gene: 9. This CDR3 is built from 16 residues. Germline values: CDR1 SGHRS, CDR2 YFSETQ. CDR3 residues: CASSSGLAGVFGIQYF. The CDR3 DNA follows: TGCGCCAGCAGCTCAGGACTAGCGGGAGTCTTCGGCATTCAGTACTTC.

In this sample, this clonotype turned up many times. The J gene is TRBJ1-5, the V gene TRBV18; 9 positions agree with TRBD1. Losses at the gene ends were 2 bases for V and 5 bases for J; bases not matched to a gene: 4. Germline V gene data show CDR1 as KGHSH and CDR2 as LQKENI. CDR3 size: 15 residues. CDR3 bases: TGTGCCAGCTCACCATTCGGGACAGGGTATCAGCCCCAGCATTTT. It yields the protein CASSPFGTGYQPQHF.

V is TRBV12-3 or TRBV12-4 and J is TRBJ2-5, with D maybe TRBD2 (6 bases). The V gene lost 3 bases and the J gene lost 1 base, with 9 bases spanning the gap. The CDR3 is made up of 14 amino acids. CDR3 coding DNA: TGTGCCAGCAGTTTTGCGGGGTCCCAAGAGACCCAGTACTTC. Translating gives CASSFAGSQETQYF.

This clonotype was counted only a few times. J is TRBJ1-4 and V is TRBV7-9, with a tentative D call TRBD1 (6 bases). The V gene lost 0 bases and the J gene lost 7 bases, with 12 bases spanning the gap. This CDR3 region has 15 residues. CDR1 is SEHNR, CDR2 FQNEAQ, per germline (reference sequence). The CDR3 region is CASSLAGGQAEKLFF. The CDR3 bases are TGTGCCAGCAGCTTAGCGGGGGGCCAGGCTGAAAAACTGTTTTTT.

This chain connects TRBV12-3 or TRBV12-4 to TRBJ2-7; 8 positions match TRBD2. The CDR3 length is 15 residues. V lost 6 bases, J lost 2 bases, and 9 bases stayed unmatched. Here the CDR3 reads CASSLRVLAAYEQYF. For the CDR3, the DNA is TGTGCCAGCAGCCTAAGGGTACTAGCGGCCTACGAGCAGTACTTC.

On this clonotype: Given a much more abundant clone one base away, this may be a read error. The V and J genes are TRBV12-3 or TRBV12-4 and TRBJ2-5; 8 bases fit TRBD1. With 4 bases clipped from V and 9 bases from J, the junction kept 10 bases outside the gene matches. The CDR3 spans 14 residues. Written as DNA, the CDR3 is TGTGCCAGCAGTTCCCAGGGGGCTCAGGAGGCCCAGTACTTC. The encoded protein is CASSSQGAQEAQYF.

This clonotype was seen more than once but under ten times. The CDR3 DNA sequence: TGTGCCAGCAGTGAAGTTCAGGGGGACCACGAGCAGTACTTC. This translates into CASSEVQGDHEQYF. The chain combines TRBV6-1 with TRBJ2-7; 7 positions agree with TRBD1. The CDR3 has 14 residues. In germline, CDR1 is MNHNS, CDR2 SASEGT. V trimming: 1 base; J trimming: 5 bases; junction bases outside the gene matches: 5.

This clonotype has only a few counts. The CDR3 reads CASSRDAGMGTDTQYF. The CDR3 nucleotides read TGTGCCAGCAGTAGGGACGCGGGAATGGGCACAGATACGCAGTATTTT. This rearrangement joins TRBV7-3 to TRBJ2-3; D is possibly TRBD2 (6 bases). This CDR3 comprises 16 residues. V lost 6 bases and J 1 base, leaving 17 bases between the germline ends. Germline values: CDR1 SGHTA, CDR2 FQGTGA.

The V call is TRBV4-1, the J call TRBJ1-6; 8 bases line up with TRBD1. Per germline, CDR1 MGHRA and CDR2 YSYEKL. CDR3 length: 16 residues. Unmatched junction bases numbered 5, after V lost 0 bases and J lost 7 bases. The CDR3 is CASSQEGQGLNSPLHF. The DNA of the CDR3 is TGCGCCAGCAGCCAAGAAGGACAGGGACTCAATTCACCCCTCCACTTT.

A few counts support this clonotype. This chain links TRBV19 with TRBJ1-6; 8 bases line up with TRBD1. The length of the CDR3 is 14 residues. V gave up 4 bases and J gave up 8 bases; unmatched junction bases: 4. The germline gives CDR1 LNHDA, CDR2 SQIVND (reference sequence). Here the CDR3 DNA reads TGTGCCAGTAGTACGACAGGGGACCATTCACCCCTCCACTTT. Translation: CASSTTGDHSPLHF.

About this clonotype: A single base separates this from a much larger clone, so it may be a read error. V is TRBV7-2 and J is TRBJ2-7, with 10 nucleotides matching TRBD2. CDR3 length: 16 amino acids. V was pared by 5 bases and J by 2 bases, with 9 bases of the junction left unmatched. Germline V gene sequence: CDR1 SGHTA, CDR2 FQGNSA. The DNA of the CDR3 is TGTGCCAGCAGCCGATTGCCTAGCGGGAGCCCCTACGAGCAGTACTTC. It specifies CASSRLPSGSPYEQYF.

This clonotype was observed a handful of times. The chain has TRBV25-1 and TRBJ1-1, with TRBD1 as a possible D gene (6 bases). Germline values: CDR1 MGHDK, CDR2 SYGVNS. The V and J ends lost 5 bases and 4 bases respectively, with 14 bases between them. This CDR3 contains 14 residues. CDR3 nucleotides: TGTGCCAGCAGTCTTCAGGGGTTCGGCACTGAAGCTTTCTTT. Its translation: CASSLQGFGTEAFF.

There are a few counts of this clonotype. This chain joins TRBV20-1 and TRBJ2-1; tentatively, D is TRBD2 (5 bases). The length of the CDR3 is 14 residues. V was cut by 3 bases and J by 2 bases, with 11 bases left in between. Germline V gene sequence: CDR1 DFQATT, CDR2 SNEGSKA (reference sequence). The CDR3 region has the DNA TGCAGTGCTAGGGACGGGGTCCCCTACAATGAGCAGTTCTTC. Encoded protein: CSARDGVPYNEQFF.

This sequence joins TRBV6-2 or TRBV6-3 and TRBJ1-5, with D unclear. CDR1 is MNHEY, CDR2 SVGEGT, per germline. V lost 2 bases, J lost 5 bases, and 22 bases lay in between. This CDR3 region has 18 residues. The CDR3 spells CASSYPKISRRPDQPQHF. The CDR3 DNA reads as TGTGCCAGCAGTTACCCCAAGATAAGTAGACGGCCCGATCAGCCCCAGCATTTT.

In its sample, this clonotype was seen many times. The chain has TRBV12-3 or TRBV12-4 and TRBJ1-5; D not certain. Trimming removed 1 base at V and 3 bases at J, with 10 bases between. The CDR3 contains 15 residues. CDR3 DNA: TGTGCCAGCAGTTTAGGGGCAGAAACCAATCAGCCCCAGCATTTT. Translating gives CASSLGAETNQPQHF.

Here the CDR3 reads CAWSNRRSRGYTF. In DNA, the CDR3 is TGTGCCTGGTCTAACAGGAGGTCTCGAGGCTACACCTTC. The chain is built from TRBV30 and TRBJ1-2; the D gene is possibly TRBD1 (5 bases). Looked up from germline, CDR1 is GTSNPN and CDR2 is SVGIG (reference sequence). There are 13 residues in the CDR3. V was pared by 5 bases and J by 8 bases, with 18 bases between.